This T cell receptor (beta chain) is drawn from a study of T cells in Graves' hyperthyroidism and ophthalmopathy. Template material for amplifying TCR beta CDR3 regions consisted of RNA transcripts. The HTBI primer set was used in a first-round RT-PCR of the TCR CDR3. MiXCR, applied by TCRdb to the multiplex PCR reads, yields one record per CDR3 protein. There are about 500,000 distinct CDR3 sequences in the sample; roughly a sixth occur only once, and approximately 30% lies in the top ten. Concerning this clonotype: The junction departs from the called germline gene at one end, perhaps through a read error.

Looked up from germline, CDR1 is DFQATT and CDR2 is SNEGSKA (reference sequence). The CDR3 runs 15 residues. Each diagnosis drew on symptoms, thyroxine, TRAb, thyroid ultrasound and orbital computed tomography findings. The authors obtained PBMCs from over 8 ml of fresh peripheral blood. V is TRBV20-1 and J is TRBJ2-1, with D tentatively TRBD1 (5 bases). Sample: blood. The origin of this receptor is a woman between 25 and 40 years old with Graves' ophthalmopathy. In nucleotides, the CDR3 is TGCAGTGCTAAACTACTGGGTGGATTGGACAATGAGCAGTCCTTC. Translating it yields CSAKLLGGLDNEQSF.